These T cell receptor beta chains were read from a single sample in a study of blood T cells in healthy people across ages. TCRdb fed the 5' RACE reads into MiXCR, producing one record per CDR3 protein. This repertoire shows 650,000 to 1,000,000 distinct CDR3 sequences, 35% to 40% found once; its top ten account for 13%. The sequencing input was blood. Receptor source: a young man in good health. Both conserved end residues are part of each CDR3. D genes are given only for firm matches. Only part of the rows carry a size: once, few, many, or a class if the clone is expanded.

CSARAQSGYTF	TGCAGTGCTAGAGCCCAGAGTGGCTACACCTTC	TRBV20-1	TRBJ1-2	-	many	11
CAITGTSGGNEQFF	TGTGCCATCACCGGGACTAGCGGGGGGAATGAGCAGTTCTTC	TRBV10-3	TRBJ2-1	TRBD2	-	14
CSAIRHNYGYTF	TGCAGTGCTATTCGACATAACTATGGCTACACCTTC	TRBV20-1	TRBJ1-2	-	many	12
CASTEGDYRRAQYF	TGTGCCAGCACCGAAGGGGACTACCGTCGGGCCCAGTACTTC	TRBV12-3/TRBV12-4	TRBJ2-5	TRBD2	-	14
CASSPWGQGASYEQYF	TGTGCCAGCAGCCCCTGGGGTCAGGGGGCCTCCTACGAGCAGTACTTC	TRBV28	TRBJ2-7	TRBD1	-	16
CASSKAPTEQYF	TGCGCCAGCAGCAAGGCACCTACTGAGCAGTACTTC	TRBV5-1	TRBJ2-7	-	-	12
CAIQPGQGEEQYF	TGTGCCATCCAACCGGGACAGGGGGAAGAGCAGTACTTC	TRBV10-3	TRBJ2-7	TRBD1	-	13
CASSQSRRSGVYEQYF	TGCGCCAGCAGTCAATCGCGACGGAGTGGTGTCTACGAGCAGTACTTC	TRBV23-1	TRBJ2-7	-	-	16
CASSEEWGYGYTF	TGTGCCAGCAGTGAAGAGTGGGGGTACGGCTACACCTTC	TRBV25-1	TRBJ1-2	-	-	13
CSARDAGTEAFF	TGCAGTGCTAGAGACGCCGGTACTGAAGCTTTCTTT	TRBV20-1	TRBJ1-1	-	-	12
CSARAPLGGYTF	TGCAGTGCTAGGGCACCTCTCGGGGGCTACACCTTC	TRBV20-1	TRBJ1-2	-	-	12
CASNPTGTYNEQFF	TGTGCCAGCAATCCCACAGGGACTTACAATGAGCAGTTCTTC	TRBV28	TRBJ2-1	-	-	14
CASSWRSSYNEQFF	TGTGCCAGCAGCTGGCGTTCCTCCTACAATGAGCAGTTCTTC	TRBV11-2	TRBJ2-1	-	few	14
CASRSGGSYNEQFF	TGTGCCAGCCGCTCAGGGGGCTCCTACAATGAGCAGTTCTTC	TRBV25-1	TRBJ2-1	TRBD1	-	14
CASSLGYPPNTEAFF	TGTGCCAGCAGCTTGGGGTACCCACCGAACACTGAAGCTTTCTTT	TRBV5-5	TRBJ1-1	-	few	15
CASGPLTIRGTDTQYF	TGTGCTAGTGGTCCCCTGACTATCCGGGGCACAGATACGCAGTATTTT	TRBV12-5	TRBJ2-3	-	-	16
CASSTDRGRDLVGYTF	TGCGCCAGCAGCACAGACCGGGGGCGAGATTTGGTAGGCTACACCTTC	TRBV5-1	TRBJ1-2	-	-	16
CASSLIMGAGETQYF	TGTGCCAGCAGCTTAATCATGGGGGCAGGGGAGACCCAGTACTTC	TRBV7-9	TRBJ2-5	-	-	15
CASRQGGGDEQFF	TGTGCCAGCAGACAGGGCGGGGGCGATGAGCAGTTCTTC	TRBV7-2	TRBJ2-1	-	-	13
CASTGQGNHEQFF	TGTGCCAGCACGGGACAGGGGAACCACGAGCAGTTCTTC	TRBV2	TRBJ2-1	TRBD1	once	13
CSAMGRGRSYNEQYF	TGCAGTGCTATGGGCAGGGGGCGATCCTACAATGAGCAGTACTTC	TRBV20-1	TRBJ2-7	TRBD1	-	15
CASSSPDRGQGIQYF	TGTGCCAGCAGTTCCCCGGACAGGGGGCAGGGCATTCAGTACTTC	TRBV12-3/TRBV12-4	TRBJ2-4	TRBD1	-	15